A single sample gave rise to the 3 T cell receptor beta chains below, sequenced in a study of graft-versus-host responses after intestinal transplantation. The protocol was immunoSEQ multiplex PCR, while the TCRdb copy is restricted to in-frame clones and leaves out a portion. This table holds just over 20,000 clones, 85% to 95% found once. The input for sequencing was PBMCs, taken roughly 260 days after intestinal transplant. The receptors stem from a human patient who received an intestinal transplant, so some T cells may come from the graft donor.

The rearrangement uses TRBV28 and TRBJ2-2, with TRBD1 matching over 7 bases. The CDR3 is 15 residues long. Germline CDR1 MDHEN, CDR2 SYDVKM. Trimming removed 6 bases from V and 2 bases from J; junction bases left unmatched: 6. CDR3 DNA: TGTGCCAGCAGCTTGGGGACAGTCAACACCGGGGAGCTGTTTTTT. It translates to CASSLGTVNTGELFF. Full variable domain (missing parts from reference TRBV28 and TRBJ2-2): DVKVTQSSRYLVKRTGEKVFLECVQDMDHENMFWYRQDPGLGLRLIYFSYDVKMKEKGDIPEGYSVSREKKERFSLILESASTNQTSMYLCASSLGTVNTGELFFGEGSRLTVL.

V and J are TRBV5-6 and TRBJ2-3; 8 positions match TRBD1. Germline assignment: CDR1 SGHDT and CDR2 YYEEEE. The CDR3 is 15 amino acids. Losses at the gene ends were 3 bases for V and 3 bases for J; bases not matched to a gene: 6. The CDR3 DNA sequence: TGTGCCAGCAGCTCCGTAGGACAGGGTACAGATACGCAGTATTTT. Protein: CASSSVGQGTDTQYF.

The genes are TRBV19 and TRBJ2-1, with 13 bases matching TRBD2. The CDR3 has 15 amino acids. Trimming took 3 bases from V and 8 from J; bases not matched to a gene: 4. CDR1 LNHDA and CDR2 SQIVND come from the germline V gene (reference sequence). CDR3: CASSMGLAGYDEQFF. The CDR3 DNA reads TGTGCCAGTAGTATGGGACTAGCGGGATACGATGAGCAGTTCTTC.